Shown below are 20 T cell receptor beta chains from a single sample sequenced in a study of shared clonotypes between healthy human individuals. Assay: immunoSEQ multiplex PCR; the TCRdb copy retains only in-frame clones and omits some. The top ten clones hold nearly 1.5% of a sample with some 1 million clones, about 74% of them seen once. The sequenced material came from memory CD4+ T cells sorted from blood. The subset: CD45RA-negative fraction. The receptors stem from a man younger than 30 in good health.

In this sample, this clone turned up a few times. The sample holds other DNA sequences that translate to the same CDR3. The chain is built from TRBV18 and TRBJ1-3, with 9 bases identical to TRBD1. The CDR3 length is 16 residues. Germline values: CDR1 KGHSH, CDR2 LQKENI. Unmatched junction bases numbered 8, after V lost 6 bases and J lost 2 bases. The CDR3 region has the DNA TGTGCCAGCTCGCCCCGGACAGGGGACACTGGAAACACCATATATTTT. It codes for CASSPRTGDTGNTIYF. The whole variable domain, remainder taken from reference TRBV18 and TRBJ1-3, is NAGVMQNPRHLVRRRGQEARLRCSPMKGHSHVYWYRQLPEEGLKFMVYLQKENIIDESGMPKERFSAEFPKEGPSILRIQQVVRGDSAAYFCASSPRTGDTGNTIYFGEGSWLTVV.

The genes are TRBV29-1 and TRBJ1-1; no definite D call. The CDR3 contains 11 residues. V dropped 6 bases and J dropped 7 bases, with 12 bases sitting between them. CDR1 is SQVTM and CDR2 is ANQGSEA in the germline V gene. The CDR3 DNA follows: TGCAGCGTCCGGCGGGGAATTGAAGCTTTCTTT. This codes for CSVRRGIEAFF.

The chain is built from TRBV28 and TRBJ1-4; D call uncertain. V lost 3 bases, J lost 7 bases, and 12 bases lay in between. CDR3 length: 14 residues. Germline V gives CDR1 MDHEN, CDR2 SYDVKM. The CDR3 DNA sequence: TGTGCCAGCAGTTTTGGACCATTTGGTGAAAAACTGTTTTTT. It translates to CASSFGPFGEKLFF.

The chain uses TRBV30 and TRBJ2-5, with 8 nucleotides matching TRBD1. The CDR3 spans 13 residues. Germline loops: CDR1 GTSNPN, CDR2 SVGIG (reference sequence). Losses at the gene ends were 3 bases for V and 5 bases for J; bases not matched to a gene: 5. The CDR3 DNA is TGTGCCTGGAGCGGACAGGGCATGGAGACCCAGTACTTC. It is translated as CAWSGQGMETQYF. Complete variable domain (other parts from reference TRBV30 and TRBJ2-5): SQTIHQWPATLVQPVGSPLSLECTVEGTSNPNLYWYRQAAGRGLQLLFYSVGIGQISSEVPQNLSASRPQDRQFILSSKKLLLSDSGFYLCAWSGQGMETQYFGPGTRLLVL.

The chain links TRBV4-2 to TRBJ2-3; 13 bases fit TRBD2. There are 17 residues in the CDR3. V was pared by 6 bases and J by 4 bases, with 10 bases of the junction left unmatched. The germline CDR1 and CDR2 sequences are LGHNA and YNFKEQ. The CDR3 DNA is TGTGCCAGCAGACTAGCGGGGGGGCCTAGAGTCCCAGATACGCAGTATTTT. As protein: CASRLAGGPRVPDTQYF.

The genes are TRBV27 and TRBJ1-1, with D possibly matching TRBD1 (5 bases). This CDR3 is built from 15 residues. Trimming shortened V by 2 bases and J by 0 bases, and 10 bases separated the two germline ends. Per germline, CDR1 MNHEY and CDR2 SMNVEV (reference sequence). CDR3 sequence (DNA): TGTGCCAGCAGTTTAACTCGGGGGATGAACACTGAAGCTTTCTTT. It translates to CASSLTRGMNTEAFF.

This clone came up a few times. V gene TRBV19 combines with J gene TRBJ1-2; the D gene is possibly TRBD1 (5 bases). V lost 5 bases and J lost 4, with 17 bases in between. Germline V lookup: CDR1 LNHDA, CDR2 SQIVND (reference sequence). The CDR3 loop spans 15 amino acids. CDR3 DNA: TGTGCCAGTAGTTCTCTGGGACGGATTTCCTATGGCTACACCTTC. Its translation is CASSSLGRISYGYTF. Filled out from reference TRBV19 and TRBJ1-2, the complete variable domain reads DGGITQSPKYLFRKEGQNVTLSCEQNLNHDAMYWYRQDPGQGLRLIYYSQIVNDFQKGDIAEGYSVSREKKESFPLTVTSAQKNPTAFYLCASSSLGRISYGYTFGSGTRLTVV.

The chain carries TRBV18 and TRBJ2-7, with D perhaps TRBD1 or TRBD2 (5 bases each). Trimming cost V 3 bases and J 0 bases, with 9 bases left between them. Germline V gene data show CDR1 as KGHSH and CDR2 as LQKENI. CDR3 length: 14 residues. The CDR3 region is CASSPGTYSYEQYF. The CDR3 DNA follows: TGTGCCAGCTCACCGGGGACGTACTCCTACGAGCAGTACTTC.

This clone was counted only a few times. The genes are TRBV30 and TRBJ1-1; D gene uncertain. This CDR3 has 12 residues. Trimming took 4 bases from V and 11 from J, leaving 17 bases between them. CDR1 GTSNPN and CDR2 SVGIG come from the germline V gene (reference sequence). CDR3 region: CAWTRRIGVAFF. In nucleotides, the CDR3 is TGTGCCTGGACTCGAAGAATCGGGGTGGCTTTCTTT. The full variable domain, in which reference TRBV30 and TRBJ1-1 provide the parts outside the CDR3, is SQTIHQWPATLVQPVGSPLSLECTVEGTSNPNLYWYRQAAGRGLQLLFYSVGIGQISSEVPQNLSASRPQDRQFILSSKKLLLSDSGFYLCAWTRRIGVAFFGQGTRLTVV.

The chain links TRBV25-1 to TRBJ2-7; 12 nucleotides align to TRBD2. V lost 1 base and J lost 3; bases outside the gene matches: 7. From germline, CDR1 is MGHDK and CDR2 SYGVNS. This CDR3 has 17 residues. The chain's CDR3 is CASSESLAGGPGYEQYF. The CDR3 nucleotides read TGTGCCAGCAGTGAATCGCTAGCGGGAGGGCCGGGCTACGAGCAGTACTTC.

This clone occurred a few times. The chain employs TRBV4-1 and TRBJ1-1, with 10 positions matching TRBD1. The length of the CDR3 is 15 residues. CDR1 and CDR2 (germline): MGHRA, YSYEKL. Trimming took 4 bases from V and 5 from J; bases not matched to a gene: 7. The CDR3 here is CASSRGDRGGTEAFF. The CDR3 DNA reads TGCGCCAGCAGCCGAGGGGACAGGGGTGGGACTGAAGCTTTCTTT.

The V and J genes are TRBV15 and TRBJ1-3; maybe TRBD1 (5 bases). There are 15 residues in the CDR3. Deletions cut 0 bases from V and 8 bases from J, with 14 bases between. Germline V gives CDR1 LNHNV, CDR2 YYDKDF (reference sequence). The CDR3 nucleotides read TGTGCCACCAGCAGAGATTCAGCCTTGGGGGACACCATATATTTT. Its protein is CATSRDSALGDTIYF.

This clone has a handful of counts. The chain carries TRBV18 and TRBJ1-4, with D possibly matching TRBD1 (6 bases). Germline CDR1 and CDR2: KGHSH and LQKENI. Deletions cut 3 bases from V and 6 bases from J, with 8 bases between. CDR3 length: 13 residues. The CDR3 DNA sequence: TGTGCCAGCTCACCTTACAGGGATGAAAAACTGTTTTTT. Amino acid sequence: CASSPYRDEKLFF.

This clone was detected a few times. The V call is TRBV29-1, the J call TRBJ1-2; tentatively, D is TRBD1 (6 bases). V was pared by 3 bases and J by 1 base, with 12 bases between. There are 14 residues in the CDR3. Germline V gene data show CDR1 as SQVTM and CDR2 as ANQGSEA. The CDR3 DNA reads as TGCAGCGTTGACGTCGGACAGAGTAACTATGGCTACACCTTC. This encodes CSVDVGQSNYGYTF.

This clone was detected a few times. This rearrangement joins TRBV25-1 to TRBJ1-1; D is possibly TRBD1 (5 bases). V lost 3 bases to trimming and J lost 8 bases, with 7 bases between them. The CDR3 is made up of 11 amino acids. Germline CDR1 reads MGHDK; CDR2 reads SYGVNS. CDR3 region: CASSDGGEAFF. In DNA, the CDR3 is TGTGCCAGCAGTGACGGGGGGGAAGCTTTCTTT.

V and J are TRBV5-6 and TRBJ2-3; TRBD1 aligns across 7 bases. Germline values: CDR1 SGHDT, CDR2 YYEEEE. This CDR3 comprises 15 residues. V lost 4 bases and J lost 0; bases outside the gene matches: 5. CDR3 sequence: CASSGGQKSTDTQYF. The CDR3 nucleotides read TGTGCCAGCAGCGGGGGACAGAAAAGCACAGATACGCAGTATTTT. Filled out from reference TRBV5-6 and TRBJ2-3, the complete variable domain reads DAGVTQSPTHLIKTRGQQVTLRCSPKSGHDTVSWYQQALGQGPQFIFQYYEEEERQRGNFPDRFSGHQFPNYSSELNVNALLLGDSALYLCASSGGQKSTDTQYFGPGTRLTVL.

The genes are TRBV9 and TRBJ2-5, with D unclear. Germline values: CDR1 SGDLS, CDR2 YYNGEE. Trimming took off 0 bases at V and 3 bases at J, with 12 bases between the two ends. There are 15 residues in the CDR3. The CDR3 coding sequence is TGTGCCAGCAGCGTAGATGGGTGGGAAAAAGAGACCCAGTACTTC. Translation gives CASSVDGWEKETQYF.

The rearrangement joins TRBV6-1 to TRBJ1-2; D gene unclear. The germline V gene encodes CDR1 MNHNS and CDR2 SASEGT. Trimming removed 3 bases from V and 4 bases from J, with 12 bases in between. The CDR3 has 14 amino acids. The CDR3 DNA follows: TGTGCCAGCAGTGACTGGGCCAGTCTCTATGGCTACACCTTC. Its protein product is CASSDWASLYGYTF.

This clone was picked up many times. The chain couples TRBV2 to TRBJ2-7; D tentatively fits TRBD1 or TRBD2 (5 bases each). The V gene lost 6 bases and the J gene lost 5 bases, with 20 bases spanning the gap. Germline CDR1 is SNHLY and CDR2 is FYNNEI. The CDR3 covers 15 residues. The CDR3 sequence: CASRSRWGPQNEQYF. CDR3 bases: TGTGCCAGCAGAAGTAGGTGGGGACCCCAGAACGAGCAGTACTTC.

V usage is TRBV5-1 and J usage is TRBJ1-3; the D gene is possibly TRBD1 (6 bases). The CDR3 contains 16 residues. Trimming left V 2 bases short and J 0 bases short, with 12 bases between. CDR1 is SGHRS, CDR2 YFSETQ, per germline. CDR3 nucleotides: TGCGCCAGCAGCTTCGGGGGGGCCCTCTCTGGAAACACCATATATTTT. Translating it yields CASSFGGALSGNTIYF.